What follows is one T cell receptor beta chain and its context. Its antigen specificity is not known. Per-base qualities were not stored, and no clone one base away is much larger. The time point label here, explained by the study, means: 20 to 25 months on ibrutinib. For TCR beta library preparation, about 1.8 micrograms of genomic DNA were isolated from cryopreserved PBMCs. High-throughput TCR beta sequencing was performed on longitudinal blood samples from CLL patients receiving ibrutinib monotherapy. The patients took part in an open-label, single-center phase 2 trial of ibrutinib monotherapy. The V end loses 0 bases and the J end loses 0 bases, and a stretch of 9 bases separates them. The germline V gene yields ENHRY for CDR1 and SYGVKD for CDR2. The cysteine opens and the phenylalanine closes a CDR3 of 16 amino acids. Of all the DNA, just the CDR3 is kept, 48 bases in frame from base 1. This record comes from a study of cytotoxic CD8 clonotypes in ibrutinib-treated CLL (dated by TCRdb to about 2021). Describing the broader study: The cohort was composed of some ten relapsed/refractory and around 14 treatment-naive patients; IGHV unmutated status was identified in 17 patients. Responses were partial in roughly 24 patients and complete in 2; after median about 63 months follow-up, roughly 15 stayed in remission and some twelve progressed. Response samples were obtained after a median of approximately twelve months of treatment, with a range of about 6 to 36 months. On average, each sample yielded approximately 250,000 productive templates and 94,082 productive rearrangements. Longitudinal samples were available for about 30% of the roughly 86 trial participants. Cryopreserved peripheral blood mononuclear cells were collected at three points: before therapy, at response, and at either sustained remission or disease progression. Every sample from remission and from progressive disease was obtained while the patients were still on ibrutinib. Overall study outcomes, separate from this receptor: At ibrutinib response clonality went up, during sustained remission it held steady, and at progression it dropped back toward baseline. Sustained-remission and progressing patients did not have matched sampling times, and lymph node repertoires were not examined. Baseline clonality exceeded that of age-matched healthy donors and correlated strongly with circulating CD8+ T-cell counts. Public clonotypes were rare and either shrank or stayed stable during treatment, and the rise in clonality at ibrutinib response reflected expansion of private clonotypes.

A MiSeq instrument was used for deep resolution sequencing, which targeted depths ranging from 1 in 1 million up to 1 in 200,000 T cells, with coverage averaging 10x for each clonotype. The immunoSEQ hsTCRB Kit was used to generate TCR beta libraries. From the authors' description of their analysis: Data were analyzed with ImmunoSEQ Data Assistant and ImmunoSEQ Analyzer, with V, D and J genes assigned per IMGT definitions. Clonality was computed as one minus normalized Shannon entropy of productive rearrangement frequencies, ranging from 0 to 1. Only overrepresented clonotypes making up at least 0.05% of each patient's repertoire were included in the public clonotype analysis. Some 13 age-matched healthy donor repertoires from immuneACCESS served as clonality controls. Sourced from immuneACCESS, this table was stored by TCRdb with only in-frame sequences that have V and J called. A share of the clones is absent; for the studies checked, an unresolved V gene accounts for under half, and the remainder has no known explanation. That table supplies the V and J calls and clone size; D and trimming were determined from the DNA. The table for this sample lists about 45,000 clones; 60% to 80% of them were counted only once. The ten most abundant clones make up under 25% of the sample.

The V and J segments used are TRBV10-3 and TRBJ2-1, with the D gene uncertain. The material sequenced was PBMCs, taken after 24 months of ibrutinib treatment. The sequence derives from a human donor with chronic lymphocytic leukemia. The nucleotide sequence is given as TGTGCCATCAGTGAGTCGCCTTTAAGCTCCTACAATGAGCAGTTCTTC. This is translated as CAISESPLSSYNEQFF.